This T cell receptor (beta chain) is drawn from a study of T-cell memory formation after mild COVID-19. Overall study findings and caveats: Cross-reactive memory apparently joined, as some responding clones appeared in pre-infection memory. A second wave expanding day 15 to 37 was CD4+-biased; contracting clones were balanced.

This clonotype was seen a handful of times. Its target is unknown. Constant-segment primers were used for 5'RACE, and the resulting TCR alpha and TCR beta cDNA libraries carried sample barcodes and UMIs. TCRdb re-called the 5' RACE reads through MiXCR, storing one row per CDR3 protein. The repertoire holds hundreds of thousands of distinct CDR3 sequences, around 15% seen once, with roughly 7.8% in the top ten. The germline V gene encodes CDR1 SEHNR and CDR2 FQNEAQ (reference sequence). V lost 6 bases and J 2 bases, leaving 12 bases between the germline ends. This CDR3 region has 14 residues. Sequenced: PBMCs or a T cell subset sorted from them (not recorded which). The origin of this receptor is an adult woman who had mild COVID-19 (a few samples of this study predate the infection). Cell type and time point are not known. The chain is built from TRBV7-9 and TRBJ2-3, with a tentative D call TRBD2 (5 bases). The CDR3 region is CASSLLGNTDTQYF. The CDR3 bases are TGTGCCAGCAGTCTCCTCGGGAACACAGATACGCAGTATTTT.